Following are 15 T cell receptor beta chains from one sample sequenced in a study of response to subunit inactivated influenza vaccine. In TCRdb, the RT-PCR reads were re-called with MiXCR into one record per CDR3 protein. The sample comprises 150,000 or so distinct CDR3 sequences, about 10% of which are singletons, and about a third rests with the top ten. Material: CD8+ T cells sorted from PBMCs, obtained roughly 24 months after vaccination. The receptors were gathered from a man in his fifties or sixties who received an inactivated influenza vaccine.

There are a few counts of this clonotype. The rearrangement links TRBV6-5 to TRBJ2-1, with 14 bases that match TRBD2. CDR3 length equals 16 residues. Germline values: CDR1 MNHEY, CDR2 SVGAGI. Trimming took 4 bases from V and 10 from J; bases not matched to a gene: 9. The DNA for the CDR3 is TGTGCCAGCAGTTTCCTGGGACTAGCGGGGGCGGGGGAGCAGTTCTTC. The encoded protein is CASSFLGLAGAGEQFF.

This clonotype occurred many times. This sequence joins TRBV24-1 and TRBJ2-5, with 8 nucleotides matching TRBD1. The V segment lost 4 bases and the J segment 3 bases; nucleotides outside the gene matches: 3. The germline gives CDR1 KGHDR, CDR2 SFDVKD. The CDR3 is 14 amino acids. In nucleotides, the CDR3 is TGTGCCACCAGTGACCCGGGACAGGAAGAGACCCAGTACTTC. It specifies CATSDPGQEETQYF.

V usage is TRBV6-1 and J usage is TRBJ2-7; weak D call: TRBD2 (6 bases). The V gene's germline CDR1 is MNHNS and CDR2 SASEGT. Trimming cost V 5 bases and J 5 bases, with 22 bases left between them. The CDR3 loop spans 16 amino acids. The chain's CDR3 is CASSQHNWGGENEQYF. The CDR3 DNA reads TGTGCCAGCAGTCAACATAATTGGGGCGGGGAGAACGAGCAGTACTTC.

Many counts were recorded for this clonotype. The chain has TRBV2 and TRBJ2-7, with D unresolved. The CDR3 is 10 amino acids. V lost 8 bases, J lost 3 bases, and 5 bases lay in between. Germline V gene lookup returns CDR1 SNHLY and CDR2 FYNNEI. CDR3 sequence: CASGNYEQYF. Written as DNA, the CDR3 is TGTGCCAGCGGGAACTACGAGCAGTACTTC.

For the CDR3, the DNA is TGTGCCAGCAGCCAGACCCAGGGACTTCACACAGATACGCAGTATTTT. Translation gives CASSQTQGLHTDTQYF. The genes are TRBV7-9 and TRBJ2-3; tentative D call: TRBD2 (6 bases). V lost 5 bases and J 2 bases, leaving 17 bases between the germline ends. From germline, CDR1 is SEHNR and CDR2 FQNEAQ (reference sequence). The CDR3 sequence is 16 residues long.

This clonotype was seen only a few times. This chain joins TRBV29-1 and TRBJ2-7, with a possible D match to TRBD1 (5 bases). Trimming removed 1 base at V and 3 bases at J, with 13 bases between. The CDR3 contains 14 residues. Germline CDR1 SQVTM, CDR2 ANQGSEA. CDR3 nucleotides: TGCAGCGTTGAAGGTAGGGCAGGGCACTACGAGCAGTACTTC. It translates to CSVEGRAGHYEQYF.

This clonotype has more than one count but fewer than ten. V usage is TRBV9 and J usage is TRBJ2-1; 9 bases agree with TRBD2. V was clipped by 0 bases and J by 5 bases; unmatched bases: 6. Germline V gives CDR1 SGDLS, CDR2 YYNGEE. This CDR3 region has 16 residues. The CDR3 region is CASSVAGGGAHNEQFF. DNA of the CDR3: TGTGCCAGCAGCGTAGCTGGCGGGGGGGCCCACAATGAGCAGTTCTTC.

This chain uses TRBV13 with TRBJ1-6; D not resolved. The length of the CDR3 is 16 residues. Germline CDR1 is PRHDT and CDR2 is FYEKMQ (reference sequence). Deletions cut 4 bases from V and 3 bases from J, with 13 bases between. CDR3 sequence reads: CASSSLGLNYNSPLHF. As DNA, the CDR3 is TGTGCCAGCAGCTCCCTCGGACTGAACTATAATTCACCCCTCCACTTT. The whole variable domain, filled in from reference TRBV13 and TRBJ1-6, reads AAGVIQSPRHLIKEKRETATLKCYPIPRHDTVYWYQQGPGQDPQFLISFYEKMQSDKGSIPDRFSAQQFSDYHSELNMSSLELGDSALYFCASSSLGLNYNSPLHFGNGTRLTVT.

In this sample, this clonotype turned up a few times. V gene TRBV4-1 combines with J gene TRBJ2-2; TRBD1 aligns across 7 bases. Germline-derived CDR1 and CDR2 are MGHRA and YSYEKL. The V segment lost 1 base and the J segment 5 bases; nucleotides outside the gene matches: 7. CDR3 length: 16 amino acids. The CDR3 nucleotides read TGCGCCAGCAGCCAAGGGACAGGAATAATGACCGGGGAGCTGTTTTTT. The encoded protein is CASSQGTGIMTGELFF.

The chain links TRBV20-1 to TRBJ2-7; TRBD2 agrees at 12 bases. This CDR3 has 18 residues. Germline assignment: CDR1 DFQATT and CDR2 SNEGSKA (reference sequence). The trim removed 1 base at V and 2 bases at J, leaving 12 bases unmatched. The CDR3 sequence is CSARGIVRLAGEAYEQYF. The CDR3, as DNA: TGCAGTGCTAGAGGGATCGTTAGACTAGCGGGAGAGGCCTACGAGCAGTACTTC.

In this sample, this clonotype turned up a few times. The junction and the germline gene differ at one end; a read error may be behind it. The chain carries TRBV6-1 and TRBJ1-3; D ambiguous. Germline CDR1 and CDR2: MNHNS and SASEGT. This CDR3 has 20 residues. CDR3 coding DNA: TGTGCCAGCAGTGAAGCGCTTGGCGGTAGGGCAGCTTTGTACGGAAACACCGTATATTTT. This encodes CASSEALGGRAALYGNTVYF.

This clonotype was seen many times. The rearrangement links TRBV2 to TRBJ2-3, with D unresolved. The CDR3 extends over 14 amino acids. The V gene's germline CDR1 is SNHLY and CDR2 FYNNEI. Trimming took off 1 base at V and 8 bases at J, with 13 bases between the two ends. CDR3 sequence: CASSEGVASSTQYF. As DNA, the CDR3 is TGTGCCAGCAGTGAAGGAGTAGCATCTAGTACGCAGTATTTT.

This clonotype was seen a handful of times. The V gene is TRBV4-2, the J gene TRBJ2-1, with D possibly being TRBD1 (6 bases). The germline V gene encodes CDR1 LGHNA and CDR2 YNFKEQ. Trimming left V 1 base short and J 4 bases short, with 11 bases between. CDR3 length: 15 residues. As DNA, the CDR3 is TGTGCCAGCAGCCAAGCTAGGACAGATTACAATGAGCAGTTCTTC. Encoded protein: CASSQARTDYNEQFF.

This clonotype was seen a handful of times. The chain is built from TRBV20-1 and TRBJ2-3, with 10 bases that match TRBD2. The CDR3 runs 16 residues. Germline CDR1 and CDR2: DFQATT and SNEGSKA (reference sequence). V was clipped by 3 bases and J by 0 bases; unmatched bases: 6. Here the CDR3 DNA reads TGCAGTGCTAGTCCTAGCGGGGGCGCTAGCACAGATACGCAGTATTTT. Translation: CSASPSGGASTDTQYF.

The rearrangement uses TRBV20-1 and TRBJ1-4; possibly TRBD1 for D (5 bases). Trimming left V 0 bases short and J 8 bases short, with 16 bases between. The germline gives CDR1 DFQATT, CDR2 SNEGSKA (reference sequence). This CDR3 region has 15 residues. CDR3 protein: CSARDLSTQGEKLFF. The DNA for the CDR3 is TGCAGTGCTAGAGATCTTTCGACGCAGGGAGAAAAACTGTTTTTT.